This record looks at one T cell receptor beta chain sequence and its context. Its matching antigen is unknown. This record comes from a study of shared clonotypes between healthy human individuals. Turning to the study itself: Three CD4 naive, three CD4 memory, two CD8 naive and one CD8 memory plate were used per donor. Overall study findings and caveats: When compared with the clonotypes that were shared by all four sorted-subset donors, the non-shared clonotypes turned out to have lower generation probabilities. Clonotype sharing among donors, it was expected, would be affected by sequencing depth.

Terminally differentiated effector memory CD45RA+ cells were left out of the naive CD8 fraction, which was CD45RO-negative and positively selected for CCR7. There are 15 residues in the CDR3. The germline V gene has CDR1 SGHAT and CDR2 FQNNGV. V shed 1 base and J shed 3 bases, with 12 bases lying between them. Some clones are missing from TCRdb's copy, which holds only in-frame ones; the method was immunoSEQ multiplex PCR. The sample lists more than 2 million clones, over 85% seen once, with about 1.1% in the top ten. This sequence originates from a man aged 18 to 35 in good health. The V call is TRBV11-2, the J call TRBJ1-1; the D is unclear. The sequenced material came from naive CD8+ T cells sorted from blood. The CDR3 nucleotides are TGTGCCAGCAGCTTAGGGGTCGTTGGGTACACTGAAGCTTTCTTT. It is translated as CASSLGVVGYTEAFF. Based on the CDR3 plus reference TRBV11-2 and TRBJ1-1, the full variable domain is EAGVAQSPRYKIIEKRQSVAFWCNPISGHATLYWYQQILGQGPKLLIQFQNNGVVDDSQLPKDRFSAERLKGVDSTLKIQPAKLEDSAVYLCASSLGVVGYTEAFFGQGTRLTVV.